This TCR beta chain originates from a study of T cells after yellow fever vaccination. Across the study: SMART-Seq v4 Ultra Low Input prepared libraries from low-cell fractions.

Concerning this clonotype itself: What it binds is unknown.

General study results and limits: Most clones from primary vaccination were detected again post-booster (approximately 96% CD4, about 88% CD8). Secondary responses were weaker yet peaked faster, day 5 versus 15.

V was clipped by 0 bases and J by 2 bases, with 8 bases between them. Germline V lookup: CDR1 LGHNA, CDR2 YSLEER. This CDR3 spans 15 amino acids. UMIs and a universal primer site were added when TCR cDNA was made by 5'RACE template switching. One entry per CDR3 protein results from TCRdb running MiXCR on the 5' RACE reads. The table shows 300,000 or so distinct CDR3 sequences, with over 10% occurring only once. The sample in question was CD4+ T cells sorted from PBMCs, obtained 45 days after the yellow fever booster vaccination. The source of this sequence is a man aged 25-40 years who received the YFV17D yellow fever vaccine. V gene TRBV4-3 combines with J gene TRBJ1-5, with D hard to call. The CDR3 reads CASSQDTGRNQPQHF. Written as DNA, the CDR3 is TGCGCCAGCAGCCAAGACACGGGCCGCAATCAGCCCCAGCATTTT.